This paragraph covers one T cell receptor beta chain sequence. The data were produced by immunoSEQ multiplex PCR, yet TCRdb's version contains in-frame clones alone and is incomplete. The table lists several thousand clones, 70% to 85% of them singletons, with approximately 1% in the top ten. The data belong to a study of blood T cell dynamics during melanoma immunotherapy. Time point meaning: pre-treatment baseline. One draw preceded checkpoint blockade; another followed its first cycle at week 3. The receptor's source is a human donor with melanoma. The sequencing here drew on blood, taken from a patient treated with checkpoint blockade.

The CDR3 coding sequence is TGTGCCAGCAGCCAAGCCGTGGCGGGAGTAGGGATCTACGAGCAGTACTTC. It specifies CASSQAVAGVGIYEQYF. The V gene is TRBV5-4, the J gene TRBJ2-7; TRBD2 aligns across 7 bases. From germline, CDR1 is SGHNT and CDR2 YYREEE (reference sequence). The CDR3 contains 17 residues. The J segment lost 3 bases and the V segment lost 4 bases, leaving 16 bases of the junction unmatched. Based on the CDR3 plus reference TRBV5-4 and TRBJ2-7, the full variable domain is ETGVTQSPTHLIKTRGQQVTLRCSSQSGHNTVSWYQQALGQGPQFIFQYYREEENGRGNFPPRFSGLQFPNYSSELNVNALELDDSALYLCASSQAVAGVGIYEQYFGPGTRLTVT.